Following are 21 T cell receptor beta chains from one sample sequenced in a study of cytomegalovirus exposure and HLA in healthy donors. The study ran its PCR with 60 Vbeta and 13 Jbeta primers. Some clones are missing from TCRdb's copy, which holds only in-frame ones; the method was immunoSEQ multiplex PCR. There are approximately 160,000 clones in the sample; 55% to 70% occur only once, and 2.8% lies in the top ten. Specimen: PBMCs. Receptors originate from a woman aged 35 to 49 in good health and CMV-seropositive.

As regards this clone: Other DNA sequences of this sample code for an identical CDR3. The chain links TRBV29-1 to TRBJ1-2; possible D gene TRBD1, 5 bases. Germline V CDR1 and CDR2: SQVTM, ANQGSEA. The CDR3 contains 11 residues. The V gene lost 4 bases and the J gene lost 4 bases, with 7 bases spanning the gap. The CDR3: CSVGQGYGYTF. The DNA of the CDR3 is TGCAGCGTTGGGCAGGGCTATGGCTACACCTTC.

V and J are TRBV28 and TRBJ2-7, with a tentative D call TRBD2 (6 bases). Trimming took off 7 bases at V and 0 bases at J, with 13 bases between the two ends. Germline V gives CDR1 MDHEN, CDR2 SYDVKM. The CDR3 length is 14 residues. The CDR3 is CASTPGGDSYEQYF. For the CDR3, the DNA is TGTGCCAGCACCCCAGGCGGGGACTCCTACGAGCAGTACTTC.

The rearrangement uses TRBV11-2 and TRBJ2-1, with no clear D. The V end lost 6 bases, the J end lost 10 bases, and 10 bases lay between the germline ends. CDR1 SGHAT and CDR2 FQNNGV come from the germline V gene. The CDR3 loop spans 11 amino acids. CDR3 protein: CASSYVAEQFF. In DNA form, the CDR3 reads TGTGCCAGCAGTTACGTAGCAGAGCAGTTCTTC.

This clone was found once. One junction end does not reproduce the germline sequence, and a read error may be involved. The chain is built from TRBV7-9 and TRBJ2-1, with TRBD2 identical over 9 bases. Germline values: CDR1 SEHNR, CDR2 FQNEAQ (reference sequence). This CDR3 contains 14 residues. The CDR3 region is CSSSFSGSGNEQFF. Written as DNA, the CDR3 is TGTTCCAGCAGCTTTAGCGGGAGTGGGAATGAGCAGTTCTTC. Full variable domain (remainder filled in from reference TRBV7-9 and TRBJ2-1): DTGVSQNPRHKITKRGQNVTFRCDPISEHNRLYWYRQTLGQGPEFLTYFQNEAQLEKSRLLSDRFSAERPKGSFSTLEIQRTEQGDSAMYLCSSSFSGSGNEQFFGPGTRLTVL.

This clone was recorded once. The V call is TRBV9, the J call TRBJ1-2; 7 positions match TRBD1. Per the germline V gene, CDR1 is SGDLS and CDR2 is YYNGEE. The CDR3 extends over 16 amino acids. The trim removed 3 bases at V and 6 bases at J, leaving 14 bases unmatched. The CDR3 region is CASSETQGSGYDGYTF. The DNA for the CDR3 is TGTGCCAGCAGCGAGACACAGGGGTCAGGATATGATGGCTACACCTTC. The full variable domain, rest sourced from reference TRBV9 and TRBJ1-2, is DSGVTQTPKHLITATGQRVTLRCSPRSGDLSVYWYQQSLDQGLQFLIQYYNGEERAKGNILERFSAQQFPDLHSELNLSSLELGDSALYFCASSETQGSGYDGYTFGSGTRLTVV.

The rearrangement uses TRBV7-2 and TRBJ1-2; D perhaps matches TRBD1 (5 bases). V lost 5 bases and J 2 bases, leaving 9 bases between the germline ends. Germline CDR1 is SGHTA and CDR2 is FQGNSA. The CDR3 consists of 13 residues. CDR3 protein: CASSQTVNYGYTF. CDR3 sequence (DNA): TGTGCCAGCAGCCAGACAGTGAACTATGGCTACACCTTC.

The genes are TRBV4-2 and TRBJ2-3, with D possibly being TRBD2 (7 bases). Per germline, CDR1 LGHNA and CDR2 YNFKEQ. The CDR3 covers 15 residues. V was clipped by 7 bases and J by 4 bases, with 18 bases between them. The CDR3 nucleotides read TGTGCCAGCACCTCTTCGGAGGGGGGGTCAGATACGCAGTATTTT. It translates to CASTSSEGGSDTQYF.

This clone was found a few times. V usage is TRBV19 and J usage is TRBJ1-2; 7 positions match TRBD1. The V and J ends lost 8 bases and 5 bases, in that order; junction bases with no gene match: 14. The CDR3 extends over 15 amino acids. Germline V gene sequence: CDR1 LNHDA, CDR2 SQIVND (reference sequence). As DNA, the CDR3 is TGTGCCAGTTCCCCGACCGGGACAGCTCTTTATGGCTACACCTTC. Its protein product is CASSPTGTALYGYTF.

The chain uses TRBV5-6 and TRBJ2-3; TRBD2 matches 11 bases. Trimming removed 4 bases from V and 1 base from J; junction bases left unmatched: 2. The CDR3 has 15 amino acids. Germline CDR1 reads SGHDT; CDR2 reads YYEEEE. The DNA for the CDR3 is TGTGCCAGCAGCCTACTAGCGGGAGGCACAGATACGCAGTATTTT. This sequence encodes CASSLLAGGTDTQYF.

The rearrangement links TRBV10-3 to TRBJ2-7; a weak D match, TRBD1 (6 bases). Trimming stripped 7 bases from V and 1 base from J, with 14 bases between. From germline, CDR1 is ENHRY and CDR2 SYGVKD. The CDR3 extends over 14 amino acids. For the CDR3, the DNA is TGTGCCATCAATAAGGACAGCAATTCCTACGAGCAGTACTTC. It is translated as CAINKDSNSYEQYF.

J is TRBJ2-5 and V is TRBV7-2, with 10 nucleotides matching TRBD1. The tail of the sequence fits TRBJ2-7 better, so the J call may be wrong. The CDR3 contains 15 residues. CDR1 is SGHTA, CDR2 FQGNSA, per germline. The CDR3 DNA sequence: TGTGCCAGCAGCCAACAGACAGGGGGCTTTTACGAGCAGTACTTC. Amino acid sequence: CASSQQTGGFYEQYF.

This chain's CDR3 is CASSLELTAGELFF. In DNA form, the CDR3 reads TGTGCCAGCAGCTTGGAATTGACAGCCGGGGAGCTGTTTTTT. This chain links TRBV5-4 with TRBJ2-2; a possible D gene is TRBD1 (5 bases). Germline V gives CDR1 SGHNT, CDR2 YYREEE (reference sequence). Trimming removed 0 bases at V and 6 bases at J, with 9 bases between. The CDR3 consists of 14 residues.

This clone was counted a single time. Mismatch with germline at one junction end may stem from a read error. This chain's CDR3 is CAISEDRGDQPQNF. DNA of the CDR3: TGTGCCATCAGTGAGGACAGGGGGGACCAGCCCCAGAATTTT. This chain connects TRBV10-3 to TRBJ1-5; 9 bases line up with TRBD1. The length of the CDR3 is 14 residues. Germline V lookup: CDR1 ENHRY, CDR2 SYGVKD.

A single count supports this clone. V usage is TRBV28 and J usage is TRBJ2-3, with 7 bases identical to TRBD1. Germline CDR1 is MDHEN and CDR2 is SYDVKM. CDR3 length: 15 residues. V was clipped by 3 bases and J by 0 bases; unmatched bases: 3. CDR3 region: CASSLRQGSTDTQYF. The CDR3, as DNA: TGTGCCAGCAGTTTGAGACAGGGAAGCACAGATACGCAGTATTTT. The full variable domain, in which reference TRBV28 and TRBJ2-3 provide the parts outside the CDR3, is DVKVTQSSRYLVKRTGEKVFLECVQDMDHENMFWYRQDPGLGLRLIYFSYDVKMKEKGDIPEGYSVSREKKERFSLILESASTNQTSMYLCASSLRQGSTDTQYFGPGTRLTVL.

V is TRBV27 and J is TRBJ2-7; 13 bases fit TRBD2. V was clipped by 5 bases and J by 5 bases; unmatched bases: 6. Germline values: CDR1 MNHEY, CDR2 SMNVEV (reference sequence). This CDR3 has 15 amino acids. This CDR3 is CASSKWTSGSNEQYF. Written as DNA, the CDR3 is TGTGCCAGCAGTAAGTGGACTAGCGGGAGCAACGAGCAGTACTTC.

J is TRBJ2-1 and V is TRBV27; TRBD2 matches 10 bases. The junction had 4 bases not matched to a gene; V was cut back by 6 bases and J by 2 bases. Germline CDR1 is MNHEY and CDR2 is SMNVEV (reference sequence). The CDR3 consists of 15 residues. Written as DNA, the CDR3 is TGTGCCAGCAGATTAGCGGGAGGTCCCTACAATGAGCAGTTCTTC. Encoded protein: CASRLAGGPYNEQFF.

The V gene is TRBV10-3, the J gene TRBJ1-1; D remains unclear. This CDR3 has 15 amino acids. The V gene's germline CDR1 is ENHRY and CDR2 SYGVKD. Trimming cost V 3 bases and J 4 bases, with 15 bases left between them. CDR3 protein: CAISDDERGPTEAFF. The CDR3 coding sequence is TGTGCCATCAGTGACGACGAGCGAGGCCCCACTGAAGCTTTCTTT.

The chain combines TRBV19 with TRBJ1-1; the D gene is possibly TRBD1 (5 bases). CDR3 length equals 13 residues. The V gene's germline CDR1 is LNHDA and CDR2 SQIVND (reference sequence). V lost 8 bases to trimming and J lost 4 bases, with 14 bases between them. DNA for the CDR3: TGTGCCAGTGTTGGTAGGGGTGGCACTGAAGCTTTCTTT. This codes for CASVGRGGTEAFF.

The chain couples TRBV7-9 to TRBJ2-5; 7 bases are shared with TRBD2. V lost 5 bases and J lost 5; bases outside the gene matches: 17. The CDR3 is 17 residues long. In germline, CDR1 is SEHNR, CDR2 FQNEAQ (reference sequence). The CDR3 here is CASSPRQRGRRRETQYF. In DNA form, the CDR3 reads TGTGCCAGCAGCCCCCGGCAGCGGGGCCGAAGGCGGGAGACCCAGTACTTC.

This clone came up a few times. The chain joins TRBV5-4 to TRBJ1-2, with D unclear. Looked up from germline, CDR1 is SGHNT and CDR2 is YYREEE (reference sequence). The CDR3 covers 14 residues. V lost 0 bases to trimming and J lost 2 bases, with 8 bases between them. The CDR3 bases are TGTGCCAGCAGCTTGGGAGGTCAGAACTATGGCTACACCTTC. It translates to CASSLGGQNYGYTF.

The chain carries TRBV4-3 and TRBJ2-7; tentative D call: TRBD2 (6 bases). V lost 2 bases and J 7 bases, leaving 15 bases between the germline ends. This CDR3 has 14 residues. Germline lookup yields CDR1 LGHNA and CDR2 YSLEER. CDR3 DNA: TGCGCCAGCAGCCAAATGTATGTGGGGGGTGAGCAGTACTTC. Translation: CASSQMYVGGEQYF.